The 21 T cell receptor beta chains in this list originate from one sample, sequenced in a study of control samples from healthy donors and cancer patients. Measured with immunoSEQ multiplex PCR; TCRdb has only the in-frame clones, and not every one. Here the sample spans 110,000 or so clones, approximately 82% being singletons. Sequencing input: blood. The origin of the receptors is a man younger than 35 in good health.

The CDR3, as DNA: TGCAGCGCTCAGGAGGATACGCAGTATTTT. Amino acid sequence: CSAQEDTQYF. The V gene is TRBV29-1, the J gene TRBJ2-3, with D unresolved. V lost 7 bases, J lost 6 bases, and 8 bases lay in between. The CDR3 has 10 residues. Per the germline V gene, CDR1 is SQVTM and CDR2 is ANQGSEA.

The rearrangement links TRBV6-6 to TRBJ2-2; D is possibly TRBD2 (5 bases). Trimming took off 7 bases at V and 4 bases at J, with 16 bases between the two ends. CDR1 MNHNY and CDR2 SVGAGI come from the germline V gene (reference sequence). The CDR3 runs to 15 residues. In DNA form, the CDR3 reads TGTGCCAGCACCCTAAACGGACTGTTCACCGGGGAGCTGTTTTTT. It encodes CASTLNGLFTGELFF.

The chain joins TRBV7-9 to TRBJ1-1; no clear D gene. CDR1 SEHNR and CDR2 FQNEAQ come from the germline V gene (reference sequence). The V and J ends lost 5 bases and 1 base respectively, with 14 bases between them. The CDR3 loop spans 15 amino acids. The DNA of the CDR3 is TGTGCCAGCAGCCCACACTTAGCTACGAACACTGAAGCTTTCTTT. This sequence encodes CASSPHLATNTEAFF.

V and J are TRBV5-1 and TRBJ1-1; D might be TRBD1 (6 bases). CDR3 length: 16 amino acids. Trimming took 6 bases from V and 1 from J, leaving 19 bases between them. The germline V gene has CDR1 SGHRS and CDR2 YFSETQ. The CDR3 DNA follows: TGCGCCAGCAAGAGGGGATCGGGGGGGCCGAACACTGAAGCTTTCTTT. Its protein is CASKRGSGGPNTEAFF.

This sequence joins TRBV11-2 and TRBJ1-3; no firm D call. CDR3 length: 16 amino acids. V lost 5 bases and J 0 bases, leaving 14 bases between the germline ends. The germline V gene has CDR1 SGHAT and CDR2 FQNNGV. CDR3: CASSQKRAASGNTIYF. The CDR3 region has the DNA TGTGCCAGCAGCCAAAAGCGAGCAGCCTCTGGAAACACCATATATTTT.

The chain recombines TRBV7-2 with TRBJ2-5, with TRBD1 as a possible D gene (7 bases). Germline CDR1 SGHTA, CDR2 FQGNSA. The length of the CDR3 is 15 residues. Deletions cut 0 bases from V and 5 bases from J, with 13 bases between. CDR3 residues: CASSLAWRGRETQYF. CDR3 bases: TGTGCCAGCAGCTTAGCGTGGAGGGGGCGGGAGACCCAGTACTTC.

The chain links TRBV7-9 to TRBJ1-1; possible D gene TRBD1, 6 bases. Trimming shortened V by 5 bases and J by 9 bases, and 22 bases separated the two germline ends. This CDR3 has 15 residues. Germline CDR1 is SEHNR and CDR2 is FQNEAQ (reference sequence). The DNA for the CDR3 is TGTGCCAGCAGCCCACCCGACAGGAACCTGTTTAAAGCTTTCTTT. This encodes CASSPPDRNLFKAFF.

This chain connects TRBV27 to TRBJ1-5; perhaps TRBD1 as D (6 bases). The CDR3 sequence is 14 residues long. Trimming removed 4 bases from V and 5 bases from J, with 12 bases in between. Germline V gives CDR1 MNHEY, CDR2 SMNVEV (reference sequence). The DNA for the CDR3 is TGTGCCAGCAGTTGGGGGGCAGGAGATCAGCCCCAGCATTTT. This encodes CASSWGAGDQPQHF.

The chain carries TRBV4-1 and TRBJ1-2; D is possibly TRBD1 (5 bases). V was pared by 0 bases and J by 4 bases, with 12 bases between. Germline CDR1 and CDR2: MGHRA and YSYEKL. The CDR3 has 15 amino acids. The CDR3: CASSQDKGSLYGYTF. Written as DNA, the CDR3 is TGCGCCAGCAGCCAAGATAAGGGGTCCCTCTATGGCTACACCTTC.

The genes are TRBV18 and TRBJ1-5; 7 positions match TRBD1. The CDR3 spans 13 residues. V dropped 5 bases and J dropped 5; count of bases not matched to a gene: 3. Germline CDR1 KGHSH, CDR2 LQKENI. Here the CDR3 DNA reads TGTGCCAGCTCAGGACAGGTTGATCAGCCCCAGCATTTT. As protein: CASSGQVDQPQHF.

The rearrangement uses TRBV28 and TRBJ1-3; D is unclear. CDR1 and CDR2 (germline): MDHEN, SYDVKM. V was trimmed by 5 bases and J by 0 bases, leaving 11 bases between them. CDR3 size: 15 residues. The chain's CDR3 is CASSPWLFSGNTIYF. CDR3 DNA sequence: TGTGCCAGCAGTCCGTGGCTTTTCTCTGGAAACACCATATATTTT.

The chain carries TRBV9 and TRBJ2-2; D unresolved. V was trimmed by 0 bases and J by 3 bases, leaving 3 bases between them. Germline CDR1 SGDLS, CDR2 YYNGEE. The CDR3 has 13 residues. This CDR3 reads CASSVGDTGELFF. CDR3 DNA: TGTGCCAGCAGCGTAGGGGACACCGGGGAGCTGTTTTTT.

This rearrangement joins TRBV27 to TRBJ1-2; TRBD1 matches at 7 bases. V lost 5 bases and J lost 5; bases outside the gene matches: 5. The CDR3 runs 13 residues. CDR1 and CDR2 (germline): MNHEY, SMNVEV (reference sequence). For the CDR3, the DNA is TGTGCCAGCAGTCCGGGACAGATTTATGGCTACACCTTC. This sequence encodes CASSPGQIYGYTF.

This rearrangement joins TRBV28 to TRBJ2-7, with 7 bases that match TRBD2. There are 13 residues in the CDR3. Germline values: CDR1 MDHEN, CDR2 SYDVKM. The J segment lost 6 bases and the V segment lost 6 bases, leaving 8 bases of the junction unmatched. CDR3 amino acids: CASRQRGESEQYF. In nucleotides, the CDR3 is TGTGCCAGCAGGCAACGGGGGGAGTCCGAGCAGTACTTC.

The chain recombines TRBV6-4 with TRBJ2-3; TRBD1 is a possible D gene (5 bases). With 4 bases removed from V and 1 base from J, the gap between germline ends came to 15 bases. The V gene's germline CDR1 is MRHNA and CDR2 SNTAGT. CDR3 length: 16 residues. CDR3 sequence: CASSVSREGGTDTQYF. In DNA, the CDR3 is TGTGCCAGCAGTGTAAGCAGGGAAGGTGGCACAGATACGCAGTATTTT.

The V and J genes are TRBV11-1 and TRBJ2-5; possibly TRBD1 for D (6 bases). With 0 bases removed from V and 1 base from J, the gap between germline ends came to 9 bases. Germline CDR1 and CDR2: SGHAT and FQDESV (reference sequence). The CDR3 runs to 15 residues. CDR3 in DNA: TGTGCCAGCAGCTTAGCTCCGACAGGCCAAGAGACCCAGTACTTC. Residues: CASSLAPTGQETQYF.

This rearrangement joins TRBV9 to TRBJ2-5; no reliable D call. CDR3 length: 16 amino acids. Per the germline V gene, CDR1 is SGDLS and CDR2 is YYNGEE. V gave up 0 bases and J gave up 2 bases, with 14 bases separating them. Written as DNA, the CDR3 is TGTGCCAGCAGCGTAGGAACGCAGGCGCTACAAGAGACCCAGTACTTC. Protein product: CASSVGTQALQETQYF.

In its sample, this clone was seen once. The rearrangement uses TRBV5-4 and TRBJ2-7; 7 nucleotides line up with TRBD1. CDR1 and CDR2 (germline): SGHNT, YYREEE (reference sequence). There are 14 residues in the CDR3. J gave up 2 bases and V 4 bases, and 6 bases lay outside the gene matches. CDR3: CASSEARGTYEQYF. Here the CDR3 DNA reads TGTGCCAGCAGCGAAGCCAGGGGGACCTACGAGCAGTACTTC.

V is TRBV7-2 and J is TRBJ1-1; TRBD1 might be the D (6 bases). Germline V gene sequence: CDR1 SGHTA, CDR2 FQGNSA. The CDR3 sequence is 15 residues long. V shed 4 bases and J shed 2 bases, with 14 bases lying between them. The CDR3 DNA reads TGTGCCAGCAGCTCATCCGGGACACCTAACACTGAAGCTTTCTTT. This translates into CASSSSGTPNTEAFF.

The count of this clone is one. The chain combines TRBV4-3 with TRBJ1-2; possibly TRBD1 for D (5 bases). Trimming pared 1 base from V and 7 bases from J, leaving 10 bases between. The germline gives CDR1 LGHNA, CDR2 YSLEER. This CDR3 comprises 13 residues. In DNA form, the CDR3 reads TGCGCCAGCAGCCAAGTCCCGGGGCCTGGCTACACCTTC. Protein product: CASSQVPGPGYTF.

The rearrangement uses TRBV6-5 and TRBJ2-3; 12 bases line up with TRBD2. From germline, CDR1 is MNHEY and CDR2 SVGAGI. This CDR3 spans 14 amino acids. The V and J ends lost 9 bases and 4 bases, in that order; junction bases with no gene match: 5. The DNA for the CDR3 is TGTGCCAGTTCTAGCGGGGGGGCCCCAGATACGCAGTATTTT. The encoded protein is CASSSGGAPDTQYF.